This paragraph reports one TCR beta chain. Its antigen is still unknown. CDR3 size: 13 residues. Germline-derived CDR1 and CDR2 are SGHTA and FQGNSA. V lost 1 base and J 5 bases, leaving 8 bases between the germline ends. This entry comes from a study of cytomegalovirus exposure and HLA in healthy donors. PCR primers comprised 60 Vbeta and 13 Jbeta primers. The table came from immunoSEQ multiplex PCR; TCRdb's copy has only in-frame clones and leaves some out. In all, the sample yields 40,000 or so clones. Findings and limits, study-wide: Through in vitro validation, a few CMV-associated chains were shown to be specific for CMV antigens.

V and J are TRBV7-2 and TRBJ2-5; D possibly corresponds to TRBD2 (6 bases). Material: PBMCs. This sequence was found in a male donor in good health and CMV-seronegative. The CDR3 DNA reads as TGTGCCAGCAGCTTAGGACTAGGGGAGACCCAGTACTTC. This encodes CASSLGLGETQYF.